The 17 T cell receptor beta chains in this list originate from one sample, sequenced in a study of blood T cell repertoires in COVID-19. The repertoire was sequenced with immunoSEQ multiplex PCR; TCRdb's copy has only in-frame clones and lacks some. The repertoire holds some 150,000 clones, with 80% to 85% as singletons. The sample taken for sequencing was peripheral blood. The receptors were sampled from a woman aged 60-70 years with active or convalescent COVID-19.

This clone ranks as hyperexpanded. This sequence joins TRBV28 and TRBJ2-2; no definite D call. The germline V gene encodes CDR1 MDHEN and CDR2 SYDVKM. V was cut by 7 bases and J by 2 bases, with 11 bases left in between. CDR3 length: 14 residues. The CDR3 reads CASTSVRNTGELFF. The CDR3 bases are TGTGCCAGCACGTCCGTCAGAAACACCGGGGAGCTGTTTTTT.

In DNA form, the CDR3 reads TGCGCCAGCAGCCCTTCGGGGACAGGGGTCCCCGGGGAGCTGTTTTTT. Amino acid sequence: CASSPSGTGVPGELFF. V is TRBV5-1 and J is TRBJ2-2; 10 bases line up with TRBD1. There are 16 residues in the CDR3. The germline V gene has CDR1 SGHRS and CDR2 YFSETQ. Trimming at V came to 4 bases and at J to 6 bases, leaving 9 bases not matched to a gene.

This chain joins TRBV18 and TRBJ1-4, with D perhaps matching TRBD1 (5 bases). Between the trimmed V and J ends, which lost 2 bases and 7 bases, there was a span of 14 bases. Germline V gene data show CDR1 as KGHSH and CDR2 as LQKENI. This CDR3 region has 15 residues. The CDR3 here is CASSPGGTGGEKLFF. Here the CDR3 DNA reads TGTGCCAGCTCACCAGGCGGGACGGGGGGTGAAAAACTGTTTTTT.

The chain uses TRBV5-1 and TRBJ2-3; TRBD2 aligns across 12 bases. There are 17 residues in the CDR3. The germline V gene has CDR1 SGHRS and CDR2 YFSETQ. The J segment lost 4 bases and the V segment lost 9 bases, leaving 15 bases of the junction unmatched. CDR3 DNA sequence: TGCGCCACCCGCCTAGCGGGGGGGAACGGGGGACCAGATACGCAGTATTTT. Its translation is CATRLAGGNGGPDTQYF.

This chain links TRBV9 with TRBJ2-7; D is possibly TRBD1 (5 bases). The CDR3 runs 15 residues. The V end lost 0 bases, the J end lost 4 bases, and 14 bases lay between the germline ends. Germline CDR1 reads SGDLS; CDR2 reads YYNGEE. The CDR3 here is CASSVASSGRYEQYF. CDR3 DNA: TGTGCCAGCAGCGTAGCTTCGTCAGGGCGGTACGAGCAGTACTTC.

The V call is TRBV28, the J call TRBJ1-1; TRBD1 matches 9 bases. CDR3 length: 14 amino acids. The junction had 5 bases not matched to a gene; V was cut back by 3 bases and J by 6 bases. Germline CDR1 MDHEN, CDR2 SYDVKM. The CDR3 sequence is CASSLGGQGPEAFF. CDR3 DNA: TGTGCCAGCAGTTTGGGGGGACAGGGTCCTGAAGCTTTCTTT.

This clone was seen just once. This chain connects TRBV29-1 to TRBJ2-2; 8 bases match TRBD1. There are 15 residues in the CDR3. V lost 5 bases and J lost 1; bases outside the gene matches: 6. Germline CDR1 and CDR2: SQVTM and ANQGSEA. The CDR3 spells CSVLGGQENTGELFF. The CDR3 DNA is TGCAGCGTTCTAGGGGGACAGGAGAACACCGGGGAGCTGTTTTTT.

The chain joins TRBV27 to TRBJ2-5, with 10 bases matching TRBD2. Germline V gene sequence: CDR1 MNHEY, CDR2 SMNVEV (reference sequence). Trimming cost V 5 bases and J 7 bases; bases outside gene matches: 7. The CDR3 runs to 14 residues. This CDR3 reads CASSVSAGGRTQYF. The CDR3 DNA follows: TGTGCCAGCAGTGTCTCAGCGGGGGGGCGGACCCAGTACTTC.

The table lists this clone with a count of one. In DNA, the CDR3 is TGTGCCAGCAGTCCCCCACCAGGAGGGGGCGCAACAGATACGCAGTATTTT. This sequence encodes CASSPPPGGGATDTQYF. V is TRBV28 and J is TRBJ2-3; TRBD1 might be the D (7 bases). Trimming cost V 5 bases and J 3 bases, with 21 bases left between them. The germline V gene has CDR1 MDHEN and CDR2 SYDVKM. The CDR3 runs 17 residues.

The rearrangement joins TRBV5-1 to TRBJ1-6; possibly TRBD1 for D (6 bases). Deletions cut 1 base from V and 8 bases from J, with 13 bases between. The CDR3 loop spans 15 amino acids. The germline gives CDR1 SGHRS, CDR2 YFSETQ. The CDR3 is CASSLRVGGDSPLHF. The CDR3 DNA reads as TGCGCCAGCAGCTTGAGGGTAGGGGGTGATTCACCCCTCCACTTT.

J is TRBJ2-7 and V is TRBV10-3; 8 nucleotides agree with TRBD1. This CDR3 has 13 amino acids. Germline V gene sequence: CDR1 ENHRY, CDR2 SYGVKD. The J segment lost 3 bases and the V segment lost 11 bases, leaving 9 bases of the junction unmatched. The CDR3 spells CAVRRDRNYEQYF. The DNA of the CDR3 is TGTGCCGTTCGCCGGGACAGGAACTACGAGCAGTACTTC.

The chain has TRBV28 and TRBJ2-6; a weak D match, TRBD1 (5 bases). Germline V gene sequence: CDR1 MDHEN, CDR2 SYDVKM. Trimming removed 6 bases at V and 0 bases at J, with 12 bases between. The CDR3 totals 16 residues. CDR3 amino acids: CASSSDRGSGANVLTF. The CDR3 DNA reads TGTGCCAGCAGCAGCGACAGAGGCTCTGGGGCCAACGTCCTGACTTTC.

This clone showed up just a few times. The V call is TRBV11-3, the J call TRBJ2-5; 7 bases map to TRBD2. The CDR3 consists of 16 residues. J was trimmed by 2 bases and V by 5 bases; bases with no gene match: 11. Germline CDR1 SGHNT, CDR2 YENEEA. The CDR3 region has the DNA TGTGCCAGCAGCCCTGGGGCTAGCGGAGGACAAGAGACCCAGTACTTC. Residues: CASSPGASGGQETQYF.

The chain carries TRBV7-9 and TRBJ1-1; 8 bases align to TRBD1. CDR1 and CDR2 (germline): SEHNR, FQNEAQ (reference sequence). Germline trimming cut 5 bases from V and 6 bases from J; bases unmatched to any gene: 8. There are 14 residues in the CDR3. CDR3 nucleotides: TGTGCCAGCAGCCCCCAGGGGGCATTGGCTGAAGCTTTCTTT. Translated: CASSPQGALAEAFF.

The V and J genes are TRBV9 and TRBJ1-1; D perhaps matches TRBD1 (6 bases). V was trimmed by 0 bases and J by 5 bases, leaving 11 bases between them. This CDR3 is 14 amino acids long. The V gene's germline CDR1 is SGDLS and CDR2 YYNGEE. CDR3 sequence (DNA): TGTGCCAGCAGCGTAGCAGGGGCAGGAACTGAAGCTTTCTTT. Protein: CASSVAGAGTEAFF.

CDR3 loop: CASRTTGGYGYTF. CDR3 DNA sequence: TGTGCCAGCCGTACGACAGGGGGTTATGGCTACACCTTC. The chain has TRBV3-1 (or the pseudogene TRBV3-2) and TRBJ1-2; 9 bases are a match to TRBD1. V gave up 8 bases and J gave up 5 bases; unmatched junction bases: 6. The CDR3 spans 13 residues. Per the germline V gene, CDR1 is LGHDT and CDR2 is YNNKEL (reference sequence).

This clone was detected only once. DNA for the CDR3: TGTGCCAGCAGTTCCTATACAGGGAGCCGGGAAAAACTGTTTTTT. Residues: CASSSYTGSREKLFF. The chain joins TRBV28 to TRBJ1-4, with D tentatively TRBD1 (6 bases). Deletions cut 4 bases from V and 8 bases from J, with 17 bases between. Germline CDR1 reads MDHEN; CDR2 reads SYDVKM. The CDR3 is made up of 15 amino acids.